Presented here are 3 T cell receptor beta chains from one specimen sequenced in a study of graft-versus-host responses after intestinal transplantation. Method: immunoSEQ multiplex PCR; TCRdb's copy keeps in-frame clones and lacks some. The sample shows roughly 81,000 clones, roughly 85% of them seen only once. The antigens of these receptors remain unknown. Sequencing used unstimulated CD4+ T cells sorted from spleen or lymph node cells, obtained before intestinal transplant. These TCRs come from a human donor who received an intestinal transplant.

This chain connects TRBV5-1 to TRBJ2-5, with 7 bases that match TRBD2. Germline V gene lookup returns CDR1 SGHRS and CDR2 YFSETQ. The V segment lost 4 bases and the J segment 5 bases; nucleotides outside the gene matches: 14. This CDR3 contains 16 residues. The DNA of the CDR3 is TGCGCCAGCAGCCCCTCCACTAGCGCCTTTAGTGAGACCCAGTACTTC. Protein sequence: CASSPSTSAFSETQYF.

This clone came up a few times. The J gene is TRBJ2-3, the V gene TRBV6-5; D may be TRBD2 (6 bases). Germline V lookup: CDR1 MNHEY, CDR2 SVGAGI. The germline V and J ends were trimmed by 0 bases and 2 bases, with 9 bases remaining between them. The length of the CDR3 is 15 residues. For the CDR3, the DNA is TGTGCCAGCAGTTACTCGGGACTGGCCACAGATACGCAGTATTTT. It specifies CASSYSGLATDTQYF.

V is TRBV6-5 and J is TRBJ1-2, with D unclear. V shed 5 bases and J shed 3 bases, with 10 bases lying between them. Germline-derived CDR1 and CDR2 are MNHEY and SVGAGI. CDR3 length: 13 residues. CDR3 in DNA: TGTGCCAGCAGTGAACACCAGGACTATGGCTACACCTTC. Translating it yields CASSEHQDYGYTF.